The text below deals with one T cell receptor beta chain. The antigen this receptor binds is unknown. No clone much larger than this one lies a single base away; base qualities are absent. This entry comes from a study of vaccination and CD4 T cells after COVID-19 (dated by TCRdb to the early 2020s). The study in broad terms: Every convalescent patient had a positive nasal swab PCR test for SARS-CoV-2, with mild disease in under ten patients and severe disease in one. Control cultures received a CEFX viral epitope pool as the positive control, an HIV-1 Nef peptide pool as the negative control, or no peptide. Culture stimuli were overlapping spike peptide pools from SARS-CoV-2 and from the common cold coronaviruses HCoV-NL63, HCoV-OC43 and HCoV-229E. Post-vaccine blood samples were taken a median of approximately 76 days after the second vaccine dose, with a range of roughly 14 to 241 days. Post-COVID blood samples were collected from convalescent patients a median of about 92 days after diagnosis, with a range of about 30 to 161 days. Six males and four females were included in the convalescent cohort, with two Hispanic individuals, seven Caucasians, two Asians and one multiracial person represented. Two doses of either the Pfizer-BioNTech BNT162b2 vaccine (n=8) or the Moderna mRNA-1273 vaccine (n=2) were administered to participants. The spike-specific CD4+ TCR repertoire was compared before and after mRNA vaccination in approximately ten COVID-19 convalescent patients and a handful of infection-naive healthy vaccine recipients. Study-wide conclusions, independent of this receptor: Although the median number of SARS-CoV-2-reactive clonotypes went up from 20 to 25 after infection to 35 to 40 after vaccination, the increase was not significant. Among convalescent patients, a median 86.3% of the SARS-CoV-2-reactive clones seen after vaccination appeared only after vaccination, which suggests priming specific to the vaccine. Nearly all vaccine-specific clones in convalescent patients (304 of 307) were mono-reactive for SARS-CoV-2 spike rather than cross-reactive with common cold coronaviruses. The study included relatively few convalescent patients and did not analyze early timepoints after natural infection.

The library was built by means of PCR. TCR sequencing of DNA from cultured CD4+ T cells used the Oncomine TCR Beta short-read assay at the Johns Hopkins FTIC core. The QIAamp micro DNA kit was used to extract genomic DNA from the cultured CD4+ T cells. The Oncomine TCR Beta libraries from cultured CD4+ T cells were pooled using unique dual indexes and then sequenced on an Illumina iSeq 100. Regarding the original processing steps: Non-productive sequences were removed, and CDR3s that did not start with C, did not end with F or W, or were shorter than 7 amino acids were discarded. The MANAFEST web application was used to identify antigen-specific clonotypes by comparing peptide-stimulated wells against reference wells and other culture wells. To be called positive, a clone needed an FDR below 0.05, an odds ratio above 5, and a productive frequency above 0.1% in at least two of three replicate wells. A clonotype counted as cross-reactive if it showed significant expansion both in the SARS-CoV-2 spike wells and in at least one common cold coronavirus spike condition. Levenshtein distances (stringdist) and unrooted phylogenetic trees (ape) in R version 3.6.1 were used to assess CDR3 homology. The raw public data were reprocessed by TCRdb itself: fastp quality trimming at Q25, MiXCR clonotype calling, in-frame beta chains only. Identical CDR3 proteins give one entry, which carries the most common genes and DNA. The V and J calls were not made by the authors but by TCRdb's processing. This sample gives more than 9,500 distinct CDR3 sequences in total; roughly 42% of them show up just once. More than 10% of the sample lies in the top ten.

What this sample's treatment or condition label stands for: roughly 11-day PBMC culture with coronavirus spike peptide pools or control peptides (ViraFEST assay). The ViraFEST assay, used in the study, expanded antigen-specific T cells with peptide pools and then identified the expanded clonotypes through TCR sequencing. The convalescent patients' positive SARS-CoV-2 PCR tests were from March to December 2020, which was before the Alpha, Beta and Delta variants emerged in the United States. PBMCs were cultured at two million per well in IMDM supplemented with 5% human AB serum and 8.5 to 10 IU/ml IL-2, with about 11 ug/ml peptide pools added. On days 3 and 7, half of the culture medium was replaced with fresh IL-2-containing medium. CD4+ T cells were isolated after roughly 10 days of culture through negative selection using the EasySep CD4+ T cell isolation kit. PBMCs were separated from whole blood using Ficoll-Paque Plus gradient centrifugation and then either used fresh or cryopreserved at -140C. Triplicate wells were generally used for each culture condition.

The V end gives up 6 bases and the J end 6 bases, leaving 8 bases in the junction not matched to a gene. Counted from cysteine to phenylalanine, this CDR3 has 14 amino acids. The entry retains the CDR3 DNA only, 42 bases that are in frame from base 1. Reading the germline V gene gives CDR1 MNHNS and CDR2 SASEGT. The source is a human donor who had recovered from COVID-19. The chain is assembled from TRBV6-1 and TRBJ1-5, and TRBD1 aligns with 7 junction nucleotides. Source material: CD4+ T cells from blood, cultured in vitro. The sequenced DNA: TGTGCCAGCAGGTCTGGGACAGTAGGTCAGCCCCAGCATTTT. Translation gives CASRSGTVGQPQHF.